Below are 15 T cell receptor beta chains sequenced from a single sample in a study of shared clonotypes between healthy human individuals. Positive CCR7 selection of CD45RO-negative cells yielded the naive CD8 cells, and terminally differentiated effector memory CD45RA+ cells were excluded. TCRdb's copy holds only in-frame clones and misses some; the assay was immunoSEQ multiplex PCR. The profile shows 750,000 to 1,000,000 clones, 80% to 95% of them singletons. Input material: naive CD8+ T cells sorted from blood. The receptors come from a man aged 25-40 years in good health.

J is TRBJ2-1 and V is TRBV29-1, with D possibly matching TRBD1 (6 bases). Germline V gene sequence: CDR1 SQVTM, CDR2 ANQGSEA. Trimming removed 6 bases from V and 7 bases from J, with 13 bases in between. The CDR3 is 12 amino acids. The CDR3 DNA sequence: TGCAGCGTGCTGGACAGTCCGAATGAGCAGTTCTTC. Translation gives CSVLDSPNEQFF.

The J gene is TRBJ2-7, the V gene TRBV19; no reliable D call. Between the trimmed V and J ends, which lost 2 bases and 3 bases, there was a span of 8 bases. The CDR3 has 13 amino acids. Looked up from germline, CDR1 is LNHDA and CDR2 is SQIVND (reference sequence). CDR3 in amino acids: CASSISGYYEQYF. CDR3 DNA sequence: TGTGCCAGTAGTATATCAGGCTACTACGAGCAGTACTTC. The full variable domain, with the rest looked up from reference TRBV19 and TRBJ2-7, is DGGITQSPKYLFRKEGQNVTLSCEQNLNHDAMYWYRQDPGQGLRLIYYSQIVNDFQKGDIAEGYSVSREKKESFPLTVTSAQKNPTAFYLCASSISGYYEQYFGPGTRLTVT.

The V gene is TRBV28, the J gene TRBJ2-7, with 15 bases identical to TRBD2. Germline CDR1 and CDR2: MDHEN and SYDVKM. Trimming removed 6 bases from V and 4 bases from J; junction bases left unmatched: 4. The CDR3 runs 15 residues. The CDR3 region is CASSWTSGRDYEQYF. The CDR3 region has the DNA TGTGCCAGCAGCTGGACTAGCGGGAGGGATTACGAGCAGTACTTC.

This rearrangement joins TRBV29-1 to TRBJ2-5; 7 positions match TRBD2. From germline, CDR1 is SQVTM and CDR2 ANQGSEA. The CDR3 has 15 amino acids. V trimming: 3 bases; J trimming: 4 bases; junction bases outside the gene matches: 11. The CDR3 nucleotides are TGCAGCGTTGAGTCTCGCGGGAGTCGGGGAGAGACCCAGTACTTC. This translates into CSVESRGSRGETQYF.

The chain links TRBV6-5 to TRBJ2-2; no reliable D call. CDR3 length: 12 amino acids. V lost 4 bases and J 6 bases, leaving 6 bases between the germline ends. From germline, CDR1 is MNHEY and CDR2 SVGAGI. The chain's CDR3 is CASSLVAGELFF. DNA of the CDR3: TGTGCCAGCAGTTTGGTGGCCGGGGAGCTGTTTTTT.

The CDR3 loop is CASTLGTGYEQYF. DNA of the CDR3: TGTGCCAGCACCCTAGGGACGGGCTACGAGCAGTACTTC. The rearrangement joins TRBV7-2 to TRBJ2-7; D could derive from TRBD1 or TRBD2 (5 bases each). Germline-derived CDR1 and CDR2 are SGHTA and FQGNSA. This CDR3 is 13 amino acids long. Deletions cut 7 bases from V and 3 bases from J, with 13 bases between.

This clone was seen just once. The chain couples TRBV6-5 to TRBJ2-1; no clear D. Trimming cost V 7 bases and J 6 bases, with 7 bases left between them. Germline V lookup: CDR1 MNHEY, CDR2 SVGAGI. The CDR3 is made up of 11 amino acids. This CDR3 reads CASTQFNEQFF. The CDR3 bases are TGTGCCAGCACCCAGTTCAATGAGCAGTTCTTC.

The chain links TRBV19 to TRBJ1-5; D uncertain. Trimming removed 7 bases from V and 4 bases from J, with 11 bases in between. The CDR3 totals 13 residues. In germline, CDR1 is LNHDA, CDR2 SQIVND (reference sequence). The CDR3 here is CASTNFGNQPQHF. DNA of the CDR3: TGTGCCAGTACCAACTTCGGGAATCAGCCCCAGCATTTT.

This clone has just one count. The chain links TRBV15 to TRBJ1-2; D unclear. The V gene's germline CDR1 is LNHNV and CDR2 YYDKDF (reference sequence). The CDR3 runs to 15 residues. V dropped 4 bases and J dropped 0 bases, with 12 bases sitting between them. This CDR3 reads CATSKDGTANYGYTF. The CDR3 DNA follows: TGTGCCACCAGCAAAGACGGTACAGCTAACTATGGCTACACCTTC.

This chain's CDR3 is CASSPGLGYGYTF. The CDR3 DNA reads TGTGCCAGTAGCCCGGGACTGGGCTATGGCTACACCTTC. The genes are TRBV19 and TRBJ1-2, with D perhaps matching TRBD1 (5 bases). The CDR3 has 13 residues. The V gene's germline CDR1 is LNHDA and CDR2 SQIVND (reference sequence). The V end lost 6 bases, the J end lost 4 bases, and 12 bases lay between the germline ends.

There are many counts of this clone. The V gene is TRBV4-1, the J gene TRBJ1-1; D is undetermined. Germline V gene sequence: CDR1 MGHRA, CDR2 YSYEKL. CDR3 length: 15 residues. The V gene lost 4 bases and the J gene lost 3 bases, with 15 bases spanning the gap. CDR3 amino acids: CASSPTGKRDTEAFF. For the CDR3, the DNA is TGCGCCAGCAGCCCCACGGGGAAGAGGGACACTGAAGCTTTCTTT.

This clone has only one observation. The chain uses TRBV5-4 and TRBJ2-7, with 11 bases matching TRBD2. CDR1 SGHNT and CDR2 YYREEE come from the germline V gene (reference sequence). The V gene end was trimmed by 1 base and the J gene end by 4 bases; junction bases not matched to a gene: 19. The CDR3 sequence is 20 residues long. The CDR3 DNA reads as TGTGCCAGCAGCTTGCCCTCACTAGCGGGAGCCGACGAATTCGGGTACGAGCAGTACTTC. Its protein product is CASSLPSLAGADEFGYEQYF.

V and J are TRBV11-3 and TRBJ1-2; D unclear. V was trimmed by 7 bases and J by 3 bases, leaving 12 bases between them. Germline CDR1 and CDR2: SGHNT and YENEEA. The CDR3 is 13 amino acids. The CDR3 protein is CASTLRRYYGYTF. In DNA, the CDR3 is TGTGCCAGCACGTTACGTAGGTACTATGGCTACACCTTC.

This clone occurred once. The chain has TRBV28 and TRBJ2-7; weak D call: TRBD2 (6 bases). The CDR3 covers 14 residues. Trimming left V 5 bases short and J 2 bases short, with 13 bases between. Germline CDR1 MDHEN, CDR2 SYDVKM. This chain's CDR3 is CASSPRLGPYEQYF. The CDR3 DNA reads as TGTGCCAGCAGTCCTCGACTAGGTCCCTACGAGCAGTACTTC.

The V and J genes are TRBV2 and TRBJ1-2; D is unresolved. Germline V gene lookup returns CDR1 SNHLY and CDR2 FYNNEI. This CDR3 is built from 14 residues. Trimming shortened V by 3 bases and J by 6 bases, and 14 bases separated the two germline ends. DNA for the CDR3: TGTGCCAGCAGTGACGCTACACCTTACCATGGCTACACCTTC. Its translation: CASSDATPYHGYTF.